This TCR beta chain was recorded in a study of T cell changes during pregnancy in multiple sclerosis. Some clones are missing from TCRdb's copy, which holds only in-frame ones; the method was immunoSEQ multiplex PCR. The sample consists of 15,000 to 25,000 clones, 70% to 90% of them appearing once. V shed 5 bases and J shed 7 bases, with 8 bases lying between them. Germline lookup yields CDR1 MGHRA and CDR2 YSYEKL. The CDR3 contains 12 residues. This clonotype was sampled from a female donor in good health, enrolled as a control in a pregnancy study. The chain uses TRBV4-1 and TRBJ1-4; D gene ambiguous. Sequences were derived from CD8+ T cells from peripheral blood mononuclear cells, sampled in the second trimester of pregnancy. The CDR3 region has the DNA TGCGCCAGCAGCGCCGAGGGTGAAAAACTGTTTTTT. Its protein product is CASSAEGEKLFF.